This T cell receptor beta chain was observed in a study of radiotherapy plus CTLA-4 blockade in lung cancer. Looking at the study overall: Disease control reached approximately 30%, with objective responses in less than 20%.

With V trimmed by 2 bases and J by 6 bases, 4 bases remained unmatched. The CDR3 has 14 amino acids. CDR1 is GTSNPN and CDR2 is SVGIG in the germline V gene (reference sequence). Patients had chemo-refractory metastatic non-small-cell lung cancer and received focal radiation plus CTLA-4 blockade that used ipilimumab. Overall study findings and caveats: Following radiotherapy plus ipilimumab, tumor-derived TCR clones expanded in the blood. Interferon-beta and early blood T cell clone dynamics reportedly predicted response best.

Sequenced by immunoSEQ multiplex PCR; TCRdb stores in-frame clones only, minus some. The profile covers about 51,000 clones, with approximately 80% appearing a single time and 2% to 2.5% taken by the ten largest. Of note for this clone: The antigen remains undetermined.

This sequence was found in a human donor with non-small cell lung cancer whose response to radiotherapy plus ipilimumab could not be evaluated. Sequenced material: peripheral blood, taken from a patient treated with radiotherapy plus ipilimumab. This chain uses TRBV30 with TRBJ1-6; 7 nucleotides match TRBD1. The CDR3 nucleotides are TGTGCCTGGAGTCTTGGGACAGTTAATTCACCCCTCCACTTT. Translation gives CAWSLGTVNSPLHF.